A selection of T cell receptor beta chains follows, all from one sample in a study of cytomegalovirus exposure and HLA in healthy donors. This table comes from immunoSEQ multiplex PCR, and its TCRdb copy is limited to in-frame clones, with some not included. The table shows 100,000 to 150,000 clones, with approximately 94% occurring only once. The sample comprised PBMCs. These receptors were taken from a man between 18 and 29 years old in good health and CMV-seronegative. Both conserved end residues are part of each CDR3. The D gene is left open where the match is weak. Clone sizes are given selectively: once, few, many, or a class where the clone is expanded.

J gene | clone size | V gene | D gene | CDR3 DNA | CDR3 protein
TRBJ1-1 | NA | TRBV5-4 | NA | TGTGCCAGCAGCATCCCGGGGGGGTCCCACACTGAAGCTTTCTTT | CASSIPGGSHTEAFF
TRBJ2-1 | NA | TRBV7-6 | NA | TGTGCCAGCAGCATAAGGACTCCCAGCAATGAGCAGTTCTTC | CASSIRTPSNEQFF
TRBJ1-5 | NA | TRBV23-1 | TRBD1 | TGCGCCAGCACGCCGGGACAGGGTAAGGGAAGCAATCAGCCCCAGCATTTT | CASTPGQGKGSNQPQHF
TRBJ2-7 | NA | TRBV28 | NA | TGTGCCAGCAGTCTAATCCTTTCACTCCGCGACTGGACCTACGAGCAGTACTTC | CASSLILSLRDWTYEQYF
TRBJ1-3 | NA | TRBV9 | TRBD1 | TGTGCCAGCAGCGCCTACAGGGGCTTAAGCTCTGGAAACACCATATATTTT | CASSAYRGLSSGNTIYF
TRBJ2-3 | NA | TRBV13 | TRBD1 | TGTGCCAGCAGCCCGGACAGGGGGCAGAAAGATACGCAGTATTTT | CASSPDRGQKDTQYF
TRBJ2-1 | NA | TRBV5-4 | TRBD2 | TGTGCCAGCAGCTTGGCCTCTAGCGGGTTGGGCAATGAGCAGTTCTTC | CASSLASSGLGNEQFF
TRBJ1-5 | NA | TRBV10-1 | TRBD1 | TGCGCCAGCAGTGGACGAAGGGACAGAGGAAATCAGCCCCAGCATTTT | CASSGRRDRGNQPQHF
TRBJ1-3 | NA | TRBV2 | TRBD1 | TGTGCCAGTGCCGGGACAGGGGCTGGAAACACCATATATTTT | CASAGTGAGNTIYF
TRBJ1-4 | NA | TRBV28 | TRBD1 | TGTGCCAGCAGTGGCCCGGGACAGAGGGGATCGAAAAAACTGTTTTTT | CASSGPGQRGSKKLFF
TRBJ2-7 | NA | TRBV9 | TRBD2 | TGTGCCAGCAGCGTAGGTAGCGGGATAGTGAACCACGAGCAGTACTTC | CASSVGSGIVNHEQYF
TRBJ2-2 | NA | TRBV5-1 | TRBD2 | TGCGCCAGCTTTTTGACTAGCGGGAGTAACACCGGGGAGCTGTTTTTT | CASFLTSGSNTGELFF
TRBJ2-3 | NA | TRBV30 | TRBD1 | TGTGCCTGGACCGGGACAGGGGTCAGCACAGATACGCAGTATTTT | CAWTGTGVSTDTQYF
TRBJ2-1 | NA | TRBV28 | NA | TGTGCCAGCAGTTTTCGGGATGAGCAGTTCTTC | CASSFRDEQFF
TRBJ2-7 | NA | TRBV11-2 | TRBD2 | TGTGCCAGCAGCTTCGGTCAGTCGGGGGGCTACGAGCAGTACTTC | CASSFGQSGGYEQYF
TRBJ1-2 | NA | TRBV30 | NA | TGTGCCTGGAGTGTATGGCAGACACATGGCTACACCTTC | CAWSVWQTHGYTF
TRBJ2-1 | NA | TRBV28 | TRBD1 | TGTGCCAGCAGATACCCCGGGACAGGGAGAGTCAATGAGCAGTTCTTC | CASRYPGTGRVNEQFF
TRBJ2-1 | NA | TRBV2 | NA | TGTGCCAGCTCTCAGACACCGAATGAGCAGTTCTTC | CASSQTPNEQFF
TRBJ2-1 | NA | TRBV13 | NA | TGTGCCAGCAGCTTAGTAGCGGCGGACAATGAGCAGTTCTTC | CASSLVAADNEQFF
TRBJ1-1 | NA | TRBV28 | NA | TGTGCCAGCAGTTCTCAGGGGAACACTGAAGCTTTCTTT | CASSSQGNTEAFF
TRBJ2-2 | NA | TRBV19 | NA | TGTGCCAGTAGTATTGTGAGATCCCGTTACGACTACACCGGGGAGCTGTTTTTT | CASSIVRSRYDYTGELFF
TRBJ2-7 | NA | TRBV19 | TRBD1 | TGTGCCAGTAGGACACAGGGGGCCGTTCTTTACGAGCAGTACTTC | CASRTQGAVLYEQYF
TRBJ1-2 | NA | TRBV4-3 | TRBD1 | TGCGCCAGCAGCCAGGCAGGGACAGGCTCCGTCTTCTACACCTTC | CASSQAGTGSVFYTF
TRBJ2-7 | NA | TRBV27 | NA | TGTGCCAGCAGTCCTACCCCCGGGAGCGAAGTGAAGGGGGCGAACTACGAGCAGTACTTC | CASSPTPGSEVKGANYEQYF
TRBJ2-7 | NA | TRBV11-2 | TRBD2 | TGTGCCAGCAGCCCGGCGGGGGGCTCCTACGAGCAGTACTTC | CASSPAGGSYEQYF
TRBJ2-3 | NA | TRBV28 | NA | TGTGCCAGCAGTTTCGCAGATACGCAGTATTTT | CASSFADTQYF
TRBJ1-1 | once | TRBV20-1 | NA | TGCAGTGTTCAAGGGGGCACTGAAGCTTTCTTT | CSVQGGTEAFF
TRBJ2-1 | NA | TRBV7-3 | TRBD2 | TGTGCCAGCAGCTTACTAGCGGGGAACTACAATGAGCAGTTCTTC | CASSLLAGNYNEQFF
TRBJ2-5 | once | TRBV28 | TRBD2 | TGTGCCAGCAAAACCGGGGGGGGGCCAGAGACCCAGTACTTC | CASKTGGGPETQYF
TRBJ2-3 | NA | TRBV7-2 | NA | TGTGCCAGCAGCCGGACACTAAGCACAGATACGCAGTATTTT | CASSRTLSTDTQYF
TRBJ1-1 | NA | TRBV4-2 | NA | TGTGCCAGCAGCCAAGGGGGCGGCATGAACACTGAAGCTTTCTTT | CASSQGGGMNTEAFF
TRBJ2-6 | NA | TRBV7-8 | NA | TGTGCCAGCAGCTTAGCGGGTTTGGGCAGCCTGAGCTCTGGGGCCAACGTCCTGACTTTC | CASSLAGLGSLSSGANVLTF
TRBJ2-7 | NA | TRBV27 | TRBD2 | TGTGCCAGCAGTGCCGGGACTAGCGGCTACGAGCAGTACTTC | CASSAGTSGYEQYF
TRBJ2-2 | NA | TRBV30 | NA | TGTGCCTGGAGCGGACTGTCCACCGGGGAGCTGTTTTTT | CAWSGLSTGELFF
TRBJ2-1 | NA | TRBV27 | TRBD1 | TGTGCCAGCAGTTTAGGACAGGGCACCTACAATGAGCAGTTCTTC | CASSLGQGTYNEQFF
TRBJ2-1 | NA | TRBV5-1 | TRBD1 | TGCGCCAGCAGCTTGTGGGGGACAGGGATTGAGCAGTTCTTC | CASSLWGTGIEQFF
TRBJ1-4 | NA | TRBV7-2 | NA | TGTGCCAGCAGCTTACAACCGAGAACAACTAATGAAAAACTGTTTTTT | CASSLQPRTTNEKLFF
TRBJ2-7 | NA | TRBV10-3 | TRBD2 | TGTGCCATCAGTGAAGGTCGGGCGGGAGGTTCCTCGGGGGAGCAGTACTTC | CAISEGRAGGSSGEQYF
TRBJ2-7 | NA | TRBV6-5 | NA | TGTGCCAGCAGTTACGGGCAGGATGCCTACGAGCAGTACTTC | CASSYGQDAYEQYF
TRBJ2-1 | NA | TRBV15 | NA | TGTGCCACCAGCAGAGTGCCCGCTGGCGGGCAGTTCTTC | CATSRVPAGGQFF
TRBJ2-7 | NA | TRBV9 | NA | TGTGCCAGCAGCGTATCGGGCGGGTTTACCTCCTACGAGCAGTACTTC | CASSVSGGFTSYEQYF
TRBJ1-3 | NA | TRBV6-5 | NA | TGTGCCAGCAGTTACGGGAGCTCTGGAAACACCATATATTTT | CASSYGSSGNTIYF